One sample yielded the 11 T cell receptor beta chains listed below, sequenced in a study of PD-1 blockade in classical Hodgkin lymphoma. Here immunoSEQ multiplex PCR was the method, and the copy in TCRdb shows in-frame clones only, minus some. This table holds 20,000 to 25,000 clones, over 60% found once. Every patient experienced relapse after autologous stem cell transplantation, and brentuximab vedotin exposure varied. Source: peripheral blood mononuclear cells (PBMCs), taken at baseline. The receptor source for this set is a human donor with classical Hodgkin lymphoma.

V is TRBV27 and J is TRBJ2-7; D is perhaps TRBD2 (6 bases). The CDR3 covers 13 residues. Trimming cost V 7 bases and J 3 bases, with 13 bases left between them. Germline V lookup: CDR1 MNHEY, CDR2 SMNVEV (reference sequence). CDR3 in DNA: TGTGCCAGCATGAGGACTACGGGCTACGAGCAGTACTTC. The encoded protein is CASMRTTGYEQYF.

V usage is TRBV19 and J usage is TRBJ2-3; TRBD1 matches at 8 bases. V gave up 4 bases and J gave up 8 bases; unmatched junction bases: 14. Germline V gene data show CDR1 as LNHDA and CDR2 as SQIVND (reference sequence). The CDR3 runs to 16 residues. CDR3 DNA: TGTGCCAGTAGTACCGCCGGGACAGGATTTGTGGCTACGCAGTATTTT. Translated: CASSTAGTGFVATQYF.

The genes are TRBV5-1 and TRBJ2-5; 14 bases are shared with TRBD2. V trimming: 3 bases; J trimming: 0 bases; junction bases outside the gene matches: 4. Looked up from germline, CDR1 is SGHRS and CDR2 is YFSETQ. The CDR3 runs 17 residues. This CDR3 is CASSSGLAGGYQETQYF. The CDR3 region has the DNA TGCGCCAGCAGCTCTGGACTAGCGGGGGGATACCAAGAGACCCAGTACTTC.

In this sample, this clone is medium-sized (0.01 to 0.1%). The rearrangement uses TRBV28 and TRBJ1-5; TRBD1 is a possible D gene (6 bases). CDR3 size: 15 residues. V was pared by 4 bases and J by 4 bases, with 14 bases between. Per the germline V gene, CDR1 is MDHEN and CDR2 is SYDVKM. The CDR3 bases are TGTGCCAGCAGTTCTGTAGGCAGGGGTAATCAGCCCCAGCATTTT. Amino acids: CASSSVGRGNQPQHF.

The V and J genes are TRBV5-1 and TRBJ2-5; 8 nucleotides line up with TRBD2. This CDR3 is 17 amino acids long. V dropped 8 bases and J dropped 5; count of bases not matched to a gene: 20. The germline V gene has CDR1 SGHRS and CDR2 YFSETQ. This chain's CDR3 is CASPGVPPGGGRETQYF. CDR3 DNA sequence: TGCGCCAGTCCCGGGGTCCCCCCGGGGGGGGGCAGGGAGACCCAGTACTTC.

This clone was seen a single time. The chain combines TRBV10-2 with TRBJ1-1, with TRBD1 identical over 8 bases. J gave up 5 bases and V 4 bases, and 3 bases lay outside the gene matches. From germline, CDR1 is WSHSY and CDR2 SAAADI. The CDR3 extends over 13 amino acids. CDR3 residues: CASSGQGWTEAFF. The CDR3, as DNA: TGCGCCAGCAGTGGACAGGGGTGGACTGAAGCTTTCTTT.

DNA for the CDR3: TGTGCCAGCAGCCAGAACCACGGGCAGACCCAGTACTTC. This sequence encodes CASSQNHGQTQYF. The chain joins TRBV14 to TRBJ2-5; no clear D. Looked up from germline, CDR1 is SGHDN and CDR2 is FVKESK. CDR3 length: 13 amino acids. Trimming took off 3 bases at V and 6 bases at J, with 11 bases between the two ends.

A few counts support this clone. The chain has TRBV6-6 and TRBJ2-1, with TRBD1 matching 8 bases. V lost 4 bases, J lost 7 bases, and 6 bases stayed unmatched. The CDR3 runs to 14 residues. Germline loops: CDR1 MNHNY, CDR2 SVGAGI (reference sequence). The CDR3 DNA reads TGTGCCAGCAGTTTGGACAGGGTTGTGAATGAGCAGTTCTTC. Translated: CASSLDRVVNEQFF.

This clone is labeled as medium-sized. Other DNA sequences from this sample encode an identical CDR3 as well. The chain links TRBV28 to TRBJ1-6; D not certain. Trimming cost V 3 bases and J 11 bases, with 17 bases left between them. CDR3 size: 15 residues. From germline, CDR1 is MDHEN and CDR2 SYDVKM. The CDR3 region is CASSFFPVSRPPLHF. CDR3 sequence (DNA): TGTGCCAGCAGTTTTTTCCCTGTCTCCCGTCCACCCCTCCACTTT.

CDR3 protein: CARSLQAGGHQETQYF. The CDR3 DNA reads TGTGCCAGAAGCTTACAAGCGGGAGGCCACCAAGAGACCCAGTACTTC. The chain carries TRBV5-3 and TRBJ2-5, with TRBD2 matching 9 bases. TRBV5-3 is assigned to the ORF class and has an uncertain function. The CDR3 totals 16 residues. The junction had 5 bases not matched to a gene; V was cut back by 2 bases and J by 0 bases.

The J gene is TRBJ1-1, the V gene TRBV6-1; D gene ambiguous. The CDR3 runs 9 residues. V was clipped by 3 bases and J by 10 bases, with 3 bases between them. Germline V CDR1 and CDR2: MNHNS, SASEGT. DNA of the CDR3: TGTGCCAGCAGTGATCGAGCTTTCTTT. Protein: CASSDRAFF.